This T cell receptor beta chain was observed in a study of read filtering for tumor transcriptome and immune sequencing. Study summary: Among patients, approximately 16 were male and approximately 15 female, aged roughly 45 to 80 (mean around 61). Whole-transcriptome libraries were prepared after DNase treatment.

CDR3 length: 14 amino acids. The germline V gene encodes CDR1 LGHDT and CDR2 YNNKEL (reference sequence). Deletions cut 4 bases from V and 1 base from J, with 10 bases between. This clonotype was observed at least ten times. This library used approximately 370 ng RNA and molecular barcoded adaptors spanning alpha/delta and beta/gamma chains. MiXCR was run by TCRdb on the reads, yielding one entry per CDR3 protein. Found here are nearly 60,000 distinct CDR3 sequences, approximately 13% of them singletons; the top ten hold 16%. The gene calls are TRBV3-1 and TRBJ1-1; no clear D gene. The TCR originated in a donor aged 40 or over with multiple myeloma. Sequencing was performed on a population of CD138-negative cells sorted from bone marrow. CDR3 residues: CASSRNTENTEAFF. CDR3 bases: TGTGCCAGCAGCCGAAATACGGAGAACACTGAAGCTTTCTTT.